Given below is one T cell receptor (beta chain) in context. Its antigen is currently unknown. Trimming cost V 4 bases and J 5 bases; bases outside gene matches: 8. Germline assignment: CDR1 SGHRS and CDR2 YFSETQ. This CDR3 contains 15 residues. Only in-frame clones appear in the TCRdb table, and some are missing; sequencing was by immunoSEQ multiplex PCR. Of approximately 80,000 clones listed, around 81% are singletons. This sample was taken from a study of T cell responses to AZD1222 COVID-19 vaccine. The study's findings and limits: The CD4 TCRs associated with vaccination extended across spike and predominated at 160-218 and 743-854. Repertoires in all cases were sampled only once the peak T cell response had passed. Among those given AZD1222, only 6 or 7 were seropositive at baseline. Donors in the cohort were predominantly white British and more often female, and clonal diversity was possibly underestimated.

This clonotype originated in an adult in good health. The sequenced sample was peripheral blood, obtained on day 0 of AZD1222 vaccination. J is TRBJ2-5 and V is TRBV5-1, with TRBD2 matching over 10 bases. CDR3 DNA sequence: TGCGCCAGCAGCCTAGGGCTAGCGGGAGTGGAGACCCAGTACTTC. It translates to CASSLGLAGVETQYF.